Following are 2 T cell receptor beta chains from one sample sequenced in a study of cytomegalovirus exposure and HLA in healthy donors. 60 Vbeta and 13 Jbeta primers were used in PCR. Repertoires were generated with immunoSEQ multiplex PCR, while TCRdb's copy carries only in-frame clones and drops some. The sample gives just over 70,000 clones, 70% to 85% of which show up once; 10% to 12% is in the top ten. The sample was PBMCs. The receptors originated from a human donor in good health.

The chain employs TRBV5-4 and TRBJ2-7; D gene ambiguous. From germline, CDR1 is SGHNT and CDR2 YYREEE (reference sequence). The V end lost 4 bases, the J end lost 4 bases, and 6 bases lay between the germline ends. The CDR3 runs to 11 residues. The CDR3 DNA reads as TGTGCCAGCAGCCGAGAGTACGAGCAGTACTTC. Translated: CASSREYEQYF.

This chain connects TRBV9 to TRBJ1-1, with D uncertain. Germline lookup yields CDR1 SGDLS and CDR2 YYNGEE. The CDR3 contains 14 residues. V was trimmed by 0 bases and J by 1 base, leaving 7 bases between them. The CDR3 coding sequence is TGTGCCAGCAGCGTAGCGACATGGAACACTGAAGCTTTCTTT. It is translated as CASSVATWNTEAFF.